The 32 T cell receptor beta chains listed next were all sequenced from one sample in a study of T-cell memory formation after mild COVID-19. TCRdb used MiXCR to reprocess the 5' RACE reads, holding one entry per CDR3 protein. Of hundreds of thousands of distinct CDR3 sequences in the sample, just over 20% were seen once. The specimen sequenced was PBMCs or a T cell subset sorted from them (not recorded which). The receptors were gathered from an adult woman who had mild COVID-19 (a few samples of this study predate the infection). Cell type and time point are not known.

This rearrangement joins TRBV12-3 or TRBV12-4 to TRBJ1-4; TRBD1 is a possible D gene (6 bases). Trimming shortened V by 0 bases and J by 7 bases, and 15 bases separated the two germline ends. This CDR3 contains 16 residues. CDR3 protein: CASSLAQGPGGEKLFF. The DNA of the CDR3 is TGTGCCAGCAGTTTAGCTCAGGGGCCCGGGGGTGAAAAACTGTTTTTT.

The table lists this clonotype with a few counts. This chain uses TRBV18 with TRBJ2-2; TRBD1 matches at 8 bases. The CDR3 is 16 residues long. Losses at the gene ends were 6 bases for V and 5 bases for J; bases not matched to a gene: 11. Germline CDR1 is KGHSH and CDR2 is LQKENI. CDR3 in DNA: TGTGCCAGCTCGCCAGGACAGGGCATGTGGACCGGGGAGCTGTTTTTT. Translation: CASSPGQGMWTGELFF.

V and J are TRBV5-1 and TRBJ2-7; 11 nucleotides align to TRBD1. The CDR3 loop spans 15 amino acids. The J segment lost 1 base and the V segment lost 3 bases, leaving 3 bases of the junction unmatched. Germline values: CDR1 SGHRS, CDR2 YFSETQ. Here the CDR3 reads CASSWGQGVSYEQYF. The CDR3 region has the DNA TGCGCCAGCAGCTGGGGACAGGGGGTTTCCTACGAGCAGTACTTC.

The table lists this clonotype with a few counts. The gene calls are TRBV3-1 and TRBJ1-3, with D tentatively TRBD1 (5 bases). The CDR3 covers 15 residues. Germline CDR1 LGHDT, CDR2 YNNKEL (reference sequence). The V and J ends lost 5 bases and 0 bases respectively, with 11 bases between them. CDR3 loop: CASSTRQSSGNTIYF. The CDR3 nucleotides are TGTGCCAGCAGCACACGACAGAGCTCTGGAAACACCATATATTTT.

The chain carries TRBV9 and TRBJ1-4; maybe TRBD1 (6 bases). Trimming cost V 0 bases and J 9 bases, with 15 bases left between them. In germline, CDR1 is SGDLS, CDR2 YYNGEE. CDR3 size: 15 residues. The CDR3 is CASSVGGLGRQKLFF. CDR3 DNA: TGTGCCAGCAGCGTAGGGGGGCTCGGTCGCCAAAAACTGTTTTTT. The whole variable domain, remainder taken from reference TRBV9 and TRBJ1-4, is DSGVTQTPKHLITATGQRVTLRCSPRSGDLSVYWYQQSLDQGLQFLIQYYNGEERAKGNILERFSAQQFPDLHSELNLSSLELGDSALYFCASSVGGLGRQKLFFGSGTQLSVL.

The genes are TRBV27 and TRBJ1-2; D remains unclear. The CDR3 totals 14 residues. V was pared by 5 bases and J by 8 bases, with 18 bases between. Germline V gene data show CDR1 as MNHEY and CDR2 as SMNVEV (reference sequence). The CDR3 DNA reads TGTGCCAGCAGTATCCGTCGTGGCCAGGAGGGCTACACCTTC. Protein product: CASSIRRGQEGYTF.

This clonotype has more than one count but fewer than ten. DNA of the CDR3: TGTGCCAGCAGTGGACAGGGTTGGCAGCCCCAGCATTTT. Amino acids: CASSGQGWQPQHF. The genes are TRBV6-1 and TRBJ1-5; 7 positions match TRBD1. The CDR3 length is 13 residues. Germline values: CDR1 MNHNS, CDR2 SASEGT. Germline trimming cut 4 bases from V and 7 bases from J; bases unmatched to any gene: 4.

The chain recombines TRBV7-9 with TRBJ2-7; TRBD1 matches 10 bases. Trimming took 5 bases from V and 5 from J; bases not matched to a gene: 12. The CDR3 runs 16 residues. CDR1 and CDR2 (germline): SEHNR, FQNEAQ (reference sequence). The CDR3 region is CASSPPGTGVRHEQYF. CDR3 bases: TGTGCCAGCAGCCCCCCCGGGACAGGGGTAAGACACGAGCAGTACTTC.

CDR3 bases: TGTGCCAGCAGCCAATCCGTCACAGGGGGAGAGACCCAGTACTTC. Its translation is CASSQSVTGGETQYF. The chain has TRBV3-1 and TRBJ2-5, with 8 bases fitting TRBD1. This CDR3 has 15 residues. V lost 2 bases and J lost 4; bases outside the gene matches: 6. Germline lookup yields CDR1 LGHDT and CDR2 YNNKEL (reference sequence).

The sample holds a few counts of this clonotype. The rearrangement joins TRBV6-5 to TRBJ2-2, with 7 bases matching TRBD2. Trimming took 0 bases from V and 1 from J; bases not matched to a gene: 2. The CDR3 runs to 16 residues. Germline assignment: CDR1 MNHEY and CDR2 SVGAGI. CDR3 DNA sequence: TGTGCCAGCAGTTACTCCGGGACTAAGAACACCGGGGAGCTGTTTTTT. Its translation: CASSYSGTKNTGELFF.

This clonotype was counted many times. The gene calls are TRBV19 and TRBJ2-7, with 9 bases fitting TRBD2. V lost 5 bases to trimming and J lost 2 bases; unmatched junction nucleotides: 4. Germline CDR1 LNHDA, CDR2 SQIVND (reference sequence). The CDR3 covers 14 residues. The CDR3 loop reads CASSGLAGPYEQYF. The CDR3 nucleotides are TGTGCCAGTAGTGGTCTAGCGGGACCCTACGAGCAGTACTTC.

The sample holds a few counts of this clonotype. DNA for the CDR3: TGCAGCGTTGAAGATCGTATGCGCACCGGGGAGCTGTTTTTT. This gives the protein CSVEDRMRTGELFF. V and J are TRBV29-1 and TRBJ2-2; D is ambiguous. Trimming cost V 0 bases and J 4 bases, with 9 bases left between them. Germline values: CDR1 SQVTM, CDR2 ANQGSEA. This CDR3 comprises 14 residues.

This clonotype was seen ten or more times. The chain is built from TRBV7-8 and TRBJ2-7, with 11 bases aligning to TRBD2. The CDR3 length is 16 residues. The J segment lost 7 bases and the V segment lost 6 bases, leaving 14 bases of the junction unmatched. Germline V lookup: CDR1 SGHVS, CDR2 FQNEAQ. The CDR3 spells CASSTPGLAVPREQYF. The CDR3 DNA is TGTGCCAGCAGTACGCCGGGACTAGCGGTCCCTAGGGAGCAGTACTTC.

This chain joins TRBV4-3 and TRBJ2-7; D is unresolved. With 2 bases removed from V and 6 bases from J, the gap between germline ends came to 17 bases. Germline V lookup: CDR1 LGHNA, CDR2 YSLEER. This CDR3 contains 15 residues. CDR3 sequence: CASSQKGLSETEQYF. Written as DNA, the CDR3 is TGCGCCAGCAGCCAAAAAGGGCTGTCAGAAACCGAGCAGTACTTC.

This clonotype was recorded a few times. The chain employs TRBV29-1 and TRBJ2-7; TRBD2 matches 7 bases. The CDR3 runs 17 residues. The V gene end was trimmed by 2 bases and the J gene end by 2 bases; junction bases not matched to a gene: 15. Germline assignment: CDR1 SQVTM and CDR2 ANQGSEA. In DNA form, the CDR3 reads TGCAGCGTTGAAATAGTGACGGCGGGGGTCGCGACCTACGAGCAGTACTTC. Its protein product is CSVEIVTAGVATYEQYF.

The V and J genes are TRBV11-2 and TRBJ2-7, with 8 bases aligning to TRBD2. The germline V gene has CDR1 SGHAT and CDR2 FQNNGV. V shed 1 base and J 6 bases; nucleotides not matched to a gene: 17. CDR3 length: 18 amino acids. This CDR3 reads CASSLARVVAGGPLEQYF. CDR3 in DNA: TGTGCCAGCAGCTTAGCTCGGGTAGTGGCGGGAGGTCCCCTCGAGCAGTACTTC.

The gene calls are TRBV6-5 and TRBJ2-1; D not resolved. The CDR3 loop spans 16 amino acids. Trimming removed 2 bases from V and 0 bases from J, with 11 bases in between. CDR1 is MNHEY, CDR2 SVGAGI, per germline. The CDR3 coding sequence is TGTGCCAGCAGTTACAATGGCGACAACTCCTACAATGAGCAGTTCTTC. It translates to CASSYNGDNSYNEQFF.

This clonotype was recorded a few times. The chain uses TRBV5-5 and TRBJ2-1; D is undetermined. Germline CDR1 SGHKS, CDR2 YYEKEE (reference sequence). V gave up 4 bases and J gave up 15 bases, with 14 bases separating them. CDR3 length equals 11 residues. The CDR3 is CASSVNSLGFF. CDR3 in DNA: TGTGCCAGCAGCGTGAACAGCCTAGGGTTCTTC.

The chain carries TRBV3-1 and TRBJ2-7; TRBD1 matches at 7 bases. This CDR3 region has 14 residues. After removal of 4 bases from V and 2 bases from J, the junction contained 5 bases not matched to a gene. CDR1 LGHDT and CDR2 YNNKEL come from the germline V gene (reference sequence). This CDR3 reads CASSRGTVTYEQYF. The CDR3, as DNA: TGTGCCAGCAGCCGGGGGACAGTAACCTACGAGCAGTACTTC.

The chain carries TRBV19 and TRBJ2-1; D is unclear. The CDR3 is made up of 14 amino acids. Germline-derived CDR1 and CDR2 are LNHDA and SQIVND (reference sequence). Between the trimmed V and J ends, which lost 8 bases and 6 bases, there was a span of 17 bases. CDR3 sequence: CASGHGSPGNEQFF. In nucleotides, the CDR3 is TGTGCCAGTGGTCACGGCTCCCCGGGCAATGAGCAGTTCTTC.

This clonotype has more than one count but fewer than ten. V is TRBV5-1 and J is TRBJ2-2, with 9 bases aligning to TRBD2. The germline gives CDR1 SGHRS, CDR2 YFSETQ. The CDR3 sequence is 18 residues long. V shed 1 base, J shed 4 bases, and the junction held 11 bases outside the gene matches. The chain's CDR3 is CASSLWVAGVPGTGELFF. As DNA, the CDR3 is TGCGCCAGCAGCTTGTGGGTAGCGGGGGTGCCTGGCACCGGGGAGCTGTTTTTT.

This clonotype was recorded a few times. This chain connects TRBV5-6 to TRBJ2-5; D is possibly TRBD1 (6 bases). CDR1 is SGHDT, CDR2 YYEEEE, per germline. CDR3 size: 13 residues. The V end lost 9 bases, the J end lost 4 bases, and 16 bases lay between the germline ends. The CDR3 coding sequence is TGTGCCACCGCACGGGGCAGGGGAGAGACCCAGTACTTC. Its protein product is CATARGRGETQYF. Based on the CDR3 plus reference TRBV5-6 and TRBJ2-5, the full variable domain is DAGVTQSPTHLIKTRGQQVTLRCSPKSGHDTVSWYQQALGQGPQFIFQYYEEEERQRGNFPDRFSGHQFPNYSSELNVNALLLGDSALYLCATARGRGETQYFGPGTRLLVL.

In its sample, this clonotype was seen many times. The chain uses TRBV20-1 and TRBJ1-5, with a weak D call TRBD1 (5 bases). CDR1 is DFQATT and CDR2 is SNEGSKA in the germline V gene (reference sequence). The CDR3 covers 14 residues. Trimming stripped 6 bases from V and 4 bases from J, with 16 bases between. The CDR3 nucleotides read TGCAGTGCCACGGCGGGGCCCCAGAATCAGCCCCAGCATTTT. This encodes CSATAGPQNQPQHF.

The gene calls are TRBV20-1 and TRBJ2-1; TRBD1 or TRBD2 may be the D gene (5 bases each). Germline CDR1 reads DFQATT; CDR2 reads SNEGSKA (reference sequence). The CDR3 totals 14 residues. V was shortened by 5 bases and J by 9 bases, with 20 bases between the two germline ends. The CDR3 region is CSAVEPGRLGEQFF. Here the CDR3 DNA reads TGCAGTGCTGTAGAACCGGGACGATTGGGTGAGCAGTTCTTC.

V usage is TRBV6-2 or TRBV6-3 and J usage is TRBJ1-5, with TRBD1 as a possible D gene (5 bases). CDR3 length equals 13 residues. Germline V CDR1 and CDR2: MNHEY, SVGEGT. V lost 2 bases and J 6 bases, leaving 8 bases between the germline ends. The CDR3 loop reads CASSYGRAQPQHF. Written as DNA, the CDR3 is TGTGCCAGCAGTTACGGCAGGGCTCAGCCCCAGCATTTT.

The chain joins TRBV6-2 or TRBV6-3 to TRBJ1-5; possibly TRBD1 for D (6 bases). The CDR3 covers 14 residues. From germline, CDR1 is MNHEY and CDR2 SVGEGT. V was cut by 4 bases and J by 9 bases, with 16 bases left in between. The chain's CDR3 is CASSSQGGPRPQHF. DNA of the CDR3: TGTGCCAGCAGTTCGCAAGGGGGTCCTCGGCCCCAGCATTTT.

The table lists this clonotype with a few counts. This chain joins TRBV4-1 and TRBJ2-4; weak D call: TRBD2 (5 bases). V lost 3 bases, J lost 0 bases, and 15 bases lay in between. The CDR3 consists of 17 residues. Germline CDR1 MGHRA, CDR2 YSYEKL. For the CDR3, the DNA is TGCGCCAGCAGCCACCGAGGGCGGGTATCAGCCAAAAACATTCAGTACTTC. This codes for CASSHRGRVSAKNIQYF.

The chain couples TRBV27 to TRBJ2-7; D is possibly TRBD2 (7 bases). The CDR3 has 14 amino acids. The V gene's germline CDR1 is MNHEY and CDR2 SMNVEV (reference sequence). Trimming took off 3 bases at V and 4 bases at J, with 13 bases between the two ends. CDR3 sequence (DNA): TGTGCCAGCAGTTTCGGGAAGGGGGGGTACGAGCAGTACTTC. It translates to CASSFGKGGYEQYF.

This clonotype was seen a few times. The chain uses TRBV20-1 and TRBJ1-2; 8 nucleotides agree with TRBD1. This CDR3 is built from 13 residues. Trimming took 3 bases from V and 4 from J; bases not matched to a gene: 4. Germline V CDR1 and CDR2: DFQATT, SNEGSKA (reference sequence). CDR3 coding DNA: TGCAGTGCTAGGCAGGGGGCGGGCTATGGCTACACCTTC. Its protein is CSARQGAGYGYTF.

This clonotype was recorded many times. In DNA form, the CDR3 reads TGTGCCAGCAGCTCGGGACTAGCGGGGGGAGAGACCCAGTACTTC. It is translated as CASSSGLAGGETQYF. This sequence joins TRBV5-6 and TRBJ2-5; TRBD2 aligns across 15 bases. J gave up 4 bases and V 3 bases, and 1 base lay outside the gene matches. CDR3 size: 15 residues. CDR1 is SGHDT, CDR2 YYEEEE, per germline. The complete variable domain, with remaining parts taken from reference TRBV5-6 and TRBJ2-5, reads DAGVTQSPTHLIKTRGQQVTLRCSPKSGHDTVSWYQQALGQGPQFIFQYYEEEERQRGNFPDRFSGHQFPNYSSELNVNALLLGDSALYLCASSSGLAGGETQYFGPGTRLLVL.

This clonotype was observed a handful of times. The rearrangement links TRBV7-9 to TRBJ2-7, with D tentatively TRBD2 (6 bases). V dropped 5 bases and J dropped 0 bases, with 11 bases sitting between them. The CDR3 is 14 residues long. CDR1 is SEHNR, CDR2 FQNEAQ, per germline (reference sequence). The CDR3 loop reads CASSGLYRSYEQYF. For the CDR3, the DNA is TGTGCCAGCAGCGGACTATACCGCTCCTACGAGCAGTACTTC. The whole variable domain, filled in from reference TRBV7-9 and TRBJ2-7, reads DTGVSQNPRHKITKRGQNVTFRCDPISEHNRLYWYRQTLGQGPEFLTYFQNEAQLEKSRLLSDRFSAERPKGSFSTLEIQRTEQGDSAMYLCASSGLYRSYEQYFGPGTRLTVT.

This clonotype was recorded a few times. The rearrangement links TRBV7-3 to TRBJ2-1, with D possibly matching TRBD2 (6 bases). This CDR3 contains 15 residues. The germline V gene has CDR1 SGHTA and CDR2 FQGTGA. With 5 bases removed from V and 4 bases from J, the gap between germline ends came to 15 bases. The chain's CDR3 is CASSADNGGYNEQFF. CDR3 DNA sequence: TGTGCCAGCAGCGCTGACAATGGAGGGTACAATGAGCAGTTCTTC.